A selection of T cell receptor beta chains follows, all from one sample in a study of early T cells in non-severe SARS-CoV-2 infection. TCRdb re-analysed the 5' RACE reads in MiXCR, keeping a single row per CDR3 protein. The table lists approximately 49,000 distinct CDR3 sequences, about 12% of them singletons. Sequencing was performed on whole blood. The origin of the receptors is an adult who was a healthcare worker with PCR-confirmed SARS-CoV-2 infection or an uninfected control (not recorded which). The conserved cysteine and the conserved F or W are not part of the CDR3 here. Each record gives: V gene, J gene, clone size, CDR3 protein. Some rows have no size entry. The others give once, few or many, or a class for an expanded clone.

TRBV10-3,TRBJ2-1,NA,AVSVISGSYNEQF
TRBV29-1,TRBJ2-1,few,SVRDFRTYNEQF
TRBV6-6,TRBJ1-2,NA,ASSATQGKGYGYT
TRBV19,TRBJ2-3,few,ASSIGGGRGVADTQY
TRBV5-1,TRBJ2-3,many,ASSLQGTPSTDTQY
TRBV13,TRBJ2-1,NA,ASSFTGTSF
TRBV2,TRBJ1-1,many,ASKRQGVPNTEAF
TRBV2,TRBJ2-3,NA,ASGGAAGLPDTQY
TRBV7-8,TRBJ2-3,few,ASSLTVGADTQY
TRBV4-1,TRBJ2-2,many,ASSPFSLTSGDNTGELF
TRBV5-4,TRBJ1-2,many,AMLTDTNSGYT
TRBV7-8,TRBJ2-5,few,ASSPPGAEETQY
TRBV6-5,TRBJ1-1,many,ASTIPGQVNTEAF
TRBV2,TRBJ1-6,few,ASRGWQKFNSPLH
TRBV7-9,TRBJ1-5,many,ASSLMGEQPQH
TRBV4-1,TRBJ1-1,many,ASSPSRAARNTEAF
TRBV20-1,TRBJ1-2,many,SAAKGQGTYGYT
TRBV7-3,TRBJ2-1,few,ASSLFSGGLYNEQF
TRBV7-2,TRBJ1-1,many,ASSSQTGFEAF
TRBV29-1,TRBJ1-3,many,SAGTGPGNTIY
TRBV7-9,TRBJ2-5,large,ASSLAGQQREETQY
TRBV18,TRBJ1-1,NA,ASSPRGILAF
TRBV7-6,TRBJ2-1,many,ASSLVGGGDEQF
TRBV19,TRBJ1-1,many,ASRPLESGNTEAF
TRBV6-2/TRBV6-3,TRBJ2-3,few,ASSEGYTQY
TRBV29-1,TRBJ2-2,many,SVMTGVNTGELF
TRBV30,TRBJ2-3,NA,AWSGGLAPSDTQY
TRBV7-6,TRBJ1-1,few,ASSLGTGRGTEAF
TRBV2,TRBJ1-5,NA,ASRDTGSNQPQH
TRBV29-1,TRBJ2-1,many,SVGGLAGANYNEQF
TRBV4-1,TRBJ2-4,few,ASSLTGEAIQY
TRBV15,TRBJ2-7,many,ATSKGGEAYEQY
TRBV29-1,TRBJ1-4,few,SAQKNTGNEKLF
TRBV7-3,TRBJ1-3,many,ASSLRGGSGNTIY
TRBV7-4,TRBJ2-7,many,ASSLEPSGRDCEQY
TRBV10-3,TRBJ2-1,many,AISPAGTYNEQF
TRBV19,TRBJ1-5,NA,ASSTDTDSQAQH
TRBV28,TRBJ2-3,many,ASSSGGDTQY
TRBV4-3,TRBJ2-3,few,ASSHVLAALRADTQY
TRBV13,TRBJ2-5,many,ASSPAPGQGAETQY
TRBV7-2,TRBJ2-1,many,ASSPDRIYNEQF
TRBV3-1,TRBJ2-3,NA,ASSQGVPGTDTQY
TRBV29-1,TRBJ2-1,few,SVSLYEQF
TRBV2,TRBJ1-2,many,ASSEATVGSNYGYT